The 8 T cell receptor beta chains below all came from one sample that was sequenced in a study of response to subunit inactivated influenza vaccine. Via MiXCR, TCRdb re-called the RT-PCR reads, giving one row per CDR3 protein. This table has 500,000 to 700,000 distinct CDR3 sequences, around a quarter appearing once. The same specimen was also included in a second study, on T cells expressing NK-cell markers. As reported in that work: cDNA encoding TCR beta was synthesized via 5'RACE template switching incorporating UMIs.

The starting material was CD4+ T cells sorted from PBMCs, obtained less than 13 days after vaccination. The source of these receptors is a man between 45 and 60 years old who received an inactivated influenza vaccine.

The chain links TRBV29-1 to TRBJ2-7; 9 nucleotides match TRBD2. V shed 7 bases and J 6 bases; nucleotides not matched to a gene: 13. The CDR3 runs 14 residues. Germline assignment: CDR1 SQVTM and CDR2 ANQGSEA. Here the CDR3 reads CSAGSGGPAAEQYF. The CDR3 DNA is TGCAGCGCTGGGAGCGGGGGGCCTGCGGCCGAGCAGTACTTC.

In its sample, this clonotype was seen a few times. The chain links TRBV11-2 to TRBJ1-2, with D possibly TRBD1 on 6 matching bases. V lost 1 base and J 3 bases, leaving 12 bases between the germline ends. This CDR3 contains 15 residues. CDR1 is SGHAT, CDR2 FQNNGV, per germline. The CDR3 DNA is TGTGCCAGCAGCTTAGGGGATGGGGGCTACTATGGCTACACCTTC. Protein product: CASSLGDGGYYGYTF.

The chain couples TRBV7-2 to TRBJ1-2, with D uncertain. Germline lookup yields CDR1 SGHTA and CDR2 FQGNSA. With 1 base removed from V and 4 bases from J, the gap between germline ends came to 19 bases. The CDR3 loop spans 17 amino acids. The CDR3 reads CASSLGRLRDSSYGYTF. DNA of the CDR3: TGTGCCAGCAGCTTAGGGAGGTTAAGGGATTCTAGCTATGGCTACACCTTC.

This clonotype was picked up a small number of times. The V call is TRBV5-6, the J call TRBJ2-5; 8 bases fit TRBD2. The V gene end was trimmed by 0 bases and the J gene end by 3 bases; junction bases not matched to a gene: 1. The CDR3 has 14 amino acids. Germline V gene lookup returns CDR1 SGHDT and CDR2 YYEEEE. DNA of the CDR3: TGTGCCAGCAGCTTGGATAGCGGGGAAGAGACCCAGTACTTC. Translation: CASSLDSGEETQYF.

The CDR3 loop is CASGTPGVQETQYF. In nucleotides, the CDR3 is TGTGCATCCGGGACTCCGGGCGTCCAAGAGACCCAGTACTTC. V gene TRBV10-3 combines with J gene TRBJ2-5, with D possibly matching TRBD2 (6 bases). This CDR3 spans 14 amino acids. Germline V gene sequence: CDR1 ENHRY, CDR2 SYGVKD.

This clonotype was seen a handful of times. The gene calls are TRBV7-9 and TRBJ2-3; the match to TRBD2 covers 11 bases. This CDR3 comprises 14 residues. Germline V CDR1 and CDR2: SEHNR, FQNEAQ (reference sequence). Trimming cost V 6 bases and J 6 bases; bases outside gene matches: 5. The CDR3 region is CASSILAGADTQYF. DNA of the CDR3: TGTGCCAGCAGTATACTAGCGGGAGCCGATACGCAGTATTTT.

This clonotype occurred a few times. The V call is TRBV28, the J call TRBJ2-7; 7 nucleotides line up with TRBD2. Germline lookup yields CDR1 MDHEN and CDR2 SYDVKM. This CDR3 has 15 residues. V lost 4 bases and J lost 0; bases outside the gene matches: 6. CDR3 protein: CASSSRDYLSYEQYF. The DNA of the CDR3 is TGTGCCAGCAGTTCCCGGGACTACCTCTCCTACGAGCAGTACTTC.

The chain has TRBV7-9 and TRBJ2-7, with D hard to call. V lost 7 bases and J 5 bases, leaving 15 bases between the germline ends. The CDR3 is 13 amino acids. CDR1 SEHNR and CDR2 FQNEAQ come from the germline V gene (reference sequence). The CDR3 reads CASTQLGFDEQYF. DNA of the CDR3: TGTGCCAGCACCCAATTGGGGTTCGACGAGCAGTACTTC.